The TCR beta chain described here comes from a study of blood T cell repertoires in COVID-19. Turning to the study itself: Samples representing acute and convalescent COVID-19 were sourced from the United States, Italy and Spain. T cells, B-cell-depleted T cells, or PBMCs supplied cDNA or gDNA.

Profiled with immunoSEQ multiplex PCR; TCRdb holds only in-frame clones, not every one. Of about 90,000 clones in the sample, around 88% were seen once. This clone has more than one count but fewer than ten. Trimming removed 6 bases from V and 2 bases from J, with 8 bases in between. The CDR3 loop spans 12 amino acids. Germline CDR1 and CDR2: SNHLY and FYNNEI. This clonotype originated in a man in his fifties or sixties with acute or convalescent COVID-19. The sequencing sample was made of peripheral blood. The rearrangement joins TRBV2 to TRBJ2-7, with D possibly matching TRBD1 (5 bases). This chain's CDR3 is CASRGAAYEQYF. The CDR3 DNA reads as TGTGCCAGCAGAGGGGCAGCCTACGAGCAGTACTTC.